This is a list of T cell receptor beta chains from one sample in a study of CD8+ T cells in alopecia areata. The table came from immunoSEQ multiplex PCR; TCRdb's copy has only in-frame clones and leaves some out. The sample has roughly 92,000 clones, about 71% seen once. Sequencing was performed on CD8+ T cells sorted from blood, taken at approximately week 42, from a patient treated with tofacitinib. These TCRs come from a human donor with alopecia areata. Both conserved end residues are part of each CDR3. The order of the fields is CDR3 length, V gene, clone size, J gene, D gene, CDR3 DNA, CDR3 protein. D genes are given only for firm matches. A row's size may be missing; if present it is once, few, many or a size class.

15	TRBV13	NA	TRBJ1-1	TRBD1	TGTGCCAGCAGCATTTGGACAGGGAGAGGGACTGAAGCTTTCTTT	CASSIWTGRGTEAFF
13	TRBV30	NA	TRBJ1-1	NA	TGTGCCTGGAGTCCTACCGGCGGACCTGAAGCTTTCTTT	CAWSPTGGPEAFF
17	TRBV9	NA	TRBJ2-6	TRBD1	TGTGCCAGCAGCGTACCGCGAACGGGACAGGGGGCCAACGTCCTGACTTTC	CASSVPRTGQGANVLTF
15	TRBV11-2	NA	TRBJ1-6	TRBD1	TGTGCCAGCAGCTTAGGGACAGGTTTAAATTCACCCCTCCACTTT	CASSLGTGLNSPLHF
13	TRBV7-9	once	TRBJ2-1	NA	TGTGCCAGCAGCTTAAGCCCACCCGGTGAGCAGTTCTTC	CASSLSPPGEQFF
14	TRBV19	NA	TRBJ1-5	NA	TGTGCCAGTAGTATGGCGGATGGAGATCAGCCCCAGCATTTT	CASSMADGDQPQHF
14	TRBV2	NA	TRBJ1-2	NA	TGTGCCAGCCCCAAACAAGGTTCTAACTATGGCTACACCTTC	CASPKQGSNYGYTF
19	TRBV29-1	NA	TRBJ2-3	NA	TGCAGCGTTGAAGGGGGGACACCGGGGACAAAAGGATACTCAGATACGCAGTATTTT	CSVEGGTPGTKGYSDTQYF
14	TRBV25-1	few	TRBJ2-7	NA	TGTGCCAGCAGTGAATACGGGACGCAATACGAGCAGTACTTC	CASSEYGTQYEQYF
16	TRBV12-5	NA	TRBJ2-1	NA	TGTGCTAGTGGTTTGGTTGGGACGGGCTCCTACAATGAGCAGTTCTTC	CASGLVGTGSYNEQFF
16	TRBV5-4	NA	TRBJ2-3	TRBD2	TGTGCCAGCAGCGTCCCCGGGGGAGCGGGGAAGGATACGCAGTATTTT	CASSVPGGAGKDTQYF
15	TRBV11-2	once	TRBJ1-4	NA	TGTGCCAGCAGCCCCTTGACTCGTCGAAACGAAAAACTGTTTTTT	CASSPLTRRNEKLFF